The entry that follows covers one T cell receptor (beta chain) sequence. Its antigen is currently unknown. The sample belongs to a study of cytomegalovirus exposure and HLA in healthy donors. Across the study: Prior work identified more than 90 million unique TCR beta sequences in around 170 million T cells.

PCR amplification relied on 60 Vbeta primers (plus 13 Jbeta primers). The protocol was immunoSEQ multiplex PCR, while the TCRdb copy is restricted to in-frame clones and leaves out a portion. Here the sample spans under 200,000 clones, 65% to 85% being singletons. Per germline, CDR1 MNHNS and CDR2 SASEGT. CDR3 size: 13 residues. V shed 6 bases, J shed 8 bases, and the junction held 8 bases outside the gene matches. Study-level results: TRBV6-2, TRBV6-3 and some other V segments were excluded as indistinguishable. Certain sequence variants were highly shared and formed a cluster, and this cluster was likely a sequencing artifact.

Regarding donors, all were healthy bone marrow donors. The V gene is TRBV6-1, the J gene TRBJ1-2; TRBD1 aligns across 8 bases. The receptor comes from a woman aged 50 to 60 in good health and CMV-seropositive. Sequencing was done on a sample of PBMCs. The CDR3 DNA reads as TGTGCCAGCAGCGGACAGGGCCTTTACGGCTACACCTTC. Translated: CASSGQGLYGYTF.